This T cell receptor beta chain was captured in a study of CD8+CD57+ T cells in acquired aplastic anemia. Regarding the study as a whole: Patients and controls had in common 25 to 30 CD8+ CDR3 sequences.

As to this clonotype: Its target is unknown.

CDR1 and CDR2 from the germline V gene are SGHNT and YYREEE (reference sequence). The CDR3 spans 15 residues. Trimming pared 5 bases from V and 0 bases from J, leaving 13 bases between. Patients chosen for sequencing had CD8+CD57+ cells that had expanded, as shown by flow cytometry. Every patient was diagnosed with severe acquired aplastic anemia. Patients had not yet gotten any therapy when their blood was taken for sampling. TCR beta VDJ and CDR3 profiling used genomic DNA as template. TCRdb called the reads again in MiXCR, with one record for every CDR3 protein. The table has fewer than 200,000 distinct CDR3 sequences, around 48% seen once; the top ten hold over 0.95%.

The chain recombines TRBV5-4 with TRBJ2-3, with D perhaps being TRBD1 or TRBD2 (5 bases each). Sequencing was done on a sample of sorted CD4+, CD8+, or CD8+CD57+ T cells (not recorded which) from PBMCs. This TCR was sampled from a human donor with aplastic anemia. Here the CDR3 DNA reads TGTGCCAGCAGAACAGGAGGTTCTAGCACAGATACGCAGTATTTT. It is translated as CASRTGGSSTDTQYF.